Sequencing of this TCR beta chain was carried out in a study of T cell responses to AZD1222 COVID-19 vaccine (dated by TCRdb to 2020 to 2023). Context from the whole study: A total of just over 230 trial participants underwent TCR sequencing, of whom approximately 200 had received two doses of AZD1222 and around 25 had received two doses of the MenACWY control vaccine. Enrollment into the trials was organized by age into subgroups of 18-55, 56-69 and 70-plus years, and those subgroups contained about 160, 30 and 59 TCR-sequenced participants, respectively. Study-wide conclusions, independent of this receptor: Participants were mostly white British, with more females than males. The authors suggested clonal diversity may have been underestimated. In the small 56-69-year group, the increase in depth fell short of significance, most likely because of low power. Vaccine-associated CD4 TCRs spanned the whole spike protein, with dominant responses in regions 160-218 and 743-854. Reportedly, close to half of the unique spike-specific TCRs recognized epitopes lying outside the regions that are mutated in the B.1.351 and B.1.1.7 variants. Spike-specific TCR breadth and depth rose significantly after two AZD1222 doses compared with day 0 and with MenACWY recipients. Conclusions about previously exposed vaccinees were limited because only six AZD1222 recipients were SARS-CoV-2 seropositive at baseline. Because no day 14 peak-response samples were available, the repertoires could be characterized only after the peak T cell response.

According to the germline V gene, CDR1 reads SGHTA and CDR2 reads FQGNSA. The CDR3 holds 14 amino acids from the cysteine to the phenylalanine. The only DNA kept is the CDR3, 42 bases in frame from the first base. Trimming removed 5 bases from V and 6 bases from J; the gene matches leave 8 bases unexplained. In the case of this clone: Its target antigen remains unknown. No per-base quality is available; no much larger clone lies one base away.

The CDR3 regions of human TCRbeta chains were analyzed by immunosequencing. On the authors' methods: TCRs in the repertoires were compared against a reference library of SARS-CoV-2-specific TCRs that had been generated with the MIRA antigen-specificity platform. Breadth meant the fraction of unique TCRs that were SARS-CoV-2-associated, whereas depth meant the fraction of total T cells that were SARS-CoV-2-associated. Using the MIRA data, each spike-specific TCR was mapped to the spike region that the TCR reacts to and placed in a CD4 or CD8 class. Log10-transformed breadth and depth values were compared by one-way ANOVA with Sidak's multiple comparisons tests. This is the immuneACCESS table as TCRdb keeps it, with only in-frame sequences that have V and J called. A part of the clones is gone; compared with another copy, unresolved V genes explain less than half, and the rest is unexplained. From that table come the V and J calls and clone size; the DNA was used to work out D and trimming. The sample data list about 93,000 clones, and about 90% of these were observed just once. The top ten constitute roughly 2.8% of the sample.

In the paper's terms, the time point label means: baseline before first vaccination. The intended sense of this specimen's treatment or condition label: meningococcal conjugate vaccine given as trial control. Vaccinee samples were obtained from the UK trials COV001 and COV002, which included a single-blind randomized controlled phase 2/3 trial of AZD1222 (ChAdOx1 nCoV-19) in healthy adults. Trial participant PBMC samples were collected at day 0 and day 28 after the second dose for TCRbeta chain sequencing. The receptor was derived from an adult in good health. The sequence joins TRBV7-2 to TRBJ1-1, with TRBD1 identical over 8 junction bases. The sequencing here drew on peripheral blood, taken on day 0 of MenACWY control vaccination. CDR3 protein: CASSQDRVGPEAFF. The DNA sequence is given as TGTGCCAGCAGCCAGGACAGGGTGGGGCCTGAAGCTTTCTTT.